This is a list of T cell receptor beta chains from one sample in a study of blood T cell repertoires in COVID-19. Libraries were prepared by immunoSEQ multiplex PCR; TCRdb keeps only in-frame clonotypes and omits some of them. The sample contains fewer than 200,000 clones, around 87% of which appear only once. Input material: peripheral blood. The source of these receptors is a man between 40 and 49 years old with active or convalescent COVID-19. CDR3s include the opening cysteine and the closing phenylalanine or tryptophan.

j_call v_call cdr3_aa
TRBJ1-4 TRBV7-9 CASSRRGEGNEKLFF
TRBJ1-5 TRBV7-9 CASSNTGGSQPQHF
TRBJ1-2 TRBV5-4 CASSRQGGLGYGYTF
TRBJ2-6 TRBV10-3 CAIRPGGGLSGANVLTF
TRBJ2-2 TRBV30 CAWSAFGRTGELFF
TRBJ1-1 TRBV6-2/TRBV6-3 CASSYTGNTEAFF
TRBJ1-3 TRBV2 CASSDLGQSRSGNTIYF
TRBJ1-5 TRBV2 CASLEGYSNQPQHF
TRBJ1-1 TRBV30 CAWSSLRGWETEAFF
TRBJ1-2 TRBV13 CASSFSLTSNYGYTF
TRBJ2-5 TRBV7-3 CASSPVRVAGAETQYF